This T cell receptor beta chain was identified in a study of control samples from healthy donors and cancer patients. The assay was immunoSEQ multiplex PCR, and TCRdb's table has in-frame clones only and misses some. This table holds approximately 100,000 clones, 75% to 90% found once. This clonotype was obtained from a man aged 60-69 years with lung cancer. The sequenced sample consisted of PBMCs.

The CDR3 here is CASSPRTGYNEQFF. The CDR3 coding sequence is TGTGCCAGCAGCCCCCGGACAGGGTACAATGAGCAGTTCTTC. The rearrangement joins TRBV7-3 to TRBJ2-1; 8 nucleotides line up with TRBD1. There are 14 residues in the CDR3. With 5 bases clipped from V and 4 bases from J, the junction kept 4 bases outside the gene matches. Germline V gene sequence: CDR1 SGHTA, CDR2 FQGTGA.